This T cell receptor (beta chain) stems from a study of blood T cell repertoires in COVID-19. Here immunoSEQ multiplex PCR was the method, and the copy in TCRdb shows in-frame clones only, minus some. The data show approximately 150,000 clones, approximately 80% seen once. The CDR3 spans 16 residues. Trimming pared 1 base from V and 8 bases from J, leaving 16 bases between. CDR1 is SGHDT and CDR2 is YYEEEE in the germline V gene. This receptor was identified in a man aged 35 to 55 who had recovered from COVID-19. Source material: PBMCs or T cells enriched from blood (not recorded which). V gene TRBV5-6 combines with J gene TRBJ1-6; no reliable D call. The DNA of the CDR3 is TGTGCCAGCAGCTTGAAGGTGGAAAACAGCTATTCACCCCTCCACTTT. The encoded protein is CASSLKVENSYSPLHF.